This TCR beta chain originates from a study of control samples from healthy donors and cancer patients. Trimming left V 5 bases short and J 0 bases short, with 26 bases between. There are 19 residues in the CDR3. CDR1 and CDR2 from the germline V gene are SGHVS and FQNEAQ. Here immunoSEQ multiplex PCR was the method, and the copy in TCRdb shows in-frame clones only, minus some. Of some 200,000 clones in the sample, 91% were seen once. Sequences were obtained from blood. The receptor's source is a woman aged 25 to 39 in good health. This sequence joins TRBV7-8 and TRBJ2-7, with D perhaps TRBD1 or TRBD2 (9 bases each). The CDR3 coding sequence is TGTGCCAGCAGCGCCGGACAGGGGACAAAGCGGGGGGCCTCCTACGAGCAGTACTTC. Its translation: CASSAGQGTKRGASYEQYF. The complete variable domain, with remaining parts taken from reference TRBV7-8 and TRBJ2-7, reads GAGVSQSPRYKVAKRGQDVALRCDPISGHVSLFWYQQALGQGPEFLTYFQNEAQLDKSGLPSDRFFAERPEGSVSTLKIQRTQQEDSAVYLCASSAGQGTKRGASYEQYFGPGTRLTVT.